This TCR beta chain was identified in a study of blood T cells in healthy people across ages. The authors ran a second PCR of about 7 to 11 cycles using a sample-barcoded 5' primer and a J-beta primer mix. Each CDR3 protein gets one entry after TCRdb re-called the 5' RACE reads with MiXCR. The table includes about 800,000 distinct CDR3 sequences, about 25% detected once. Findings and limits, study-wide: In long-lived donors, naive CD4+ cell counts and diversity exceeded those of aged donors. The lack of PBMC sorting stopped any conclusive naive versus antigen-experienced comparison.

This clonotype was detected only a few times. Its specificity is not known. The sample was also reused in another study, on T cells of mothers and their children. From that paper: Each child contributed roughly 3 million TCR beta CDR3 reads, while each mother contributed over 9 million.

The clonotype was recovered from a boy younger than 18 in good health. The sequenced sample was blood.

The CDR3 DNA sequence: TGTGCCAGCAGCCAATCGGGTCTAGCAGAGTACTTC. Amino acid sequence: CASSQSGLAEYF. The V and J genes are TRBV14 and TRBJ2-5, with D perhaps matching TRBD2 (5 bases). Germline V lookup: CDR1 SGHDN, CDR2 FVKESK. CDR3 size: 12 residues. V lost 2 bases and J lost 12, with 13 bases in between.